Presented here are 19 T cell receptor beta chains from one specimen sequenced in a study of T cells in Graves' hyperthyroidism and ophthalmopathy. RNA transcripts served as the template for amplifying TCR beta CDR3 regions. HTBI primers were the set used in a first-round RT-PCR of the TCR CDR3. TCRdb called the multiplex PCR reads again in MiXCR, with one record for every CDR3 protein. This sample has 500,000 to 600,000 distinct CDR3 sequences, with about half found just once. Sequencing was done on a sample of peripheral blood or thyroid tissue (not recorded which). These receptors all come from an adult woman with Graves' disease, either hyperthyroidism or ophthalmopathy (not recorded which).

This clonotype was observed at least ten times. The rearrangement links TRBV12-3 or TRBV12-4 to TRBJ1-5, with 10 bases identical to TRBD1. Unmatched junction bases numbered 5, after V lost 6 bases and J lost 3 bases. The CDR3 loop spans 15 amino acids. The CDR3 sequence: CASRMTGGLNQPQHF. In DNA form, the CDR3 reads TGTGCCAGCAGAATGACAGGGGGCCTCAATCAGCCCCAGCATTTT.

This clonotype was seen repeatedly, ten times or more. The chain uses TRBV3-1 and TRBJ1-3; D might be TRBD1 (6 bases). Germline CDR1 LGHDT, CDR2 YNNKEL (reference sequence). V lost 4 bases, J lost 7 bases, and 11 bases lay in between. CDR3 length: 13 residues. CDR3 residues: CASSRDISNTIYF. As DNA, the CDR3 is TGTGCCAGCAGCCGGGACATTTCGAACACCATATATTTT.

This clonotype was found many times. The DNA of the CDR3 is TGTGCCATCAGATACACCGGGGAGCTGTTTTTT. It is translated as CAIRYTGELFF. This chain links TRBV10-3 with TRBJ2-2; D is uncertain. The CDR3 runs to 11 residues. The germline gives CDR1 ENHRY, CDR2 SYGVKD. V was cut by 6 bases and J by 3 bases, with 2 bases left in between.

V gene TRBV2 combines with J gene TRBJ1-3, with a tentative D call TRBD1 (5 bases). This CDR3 region has 17 residues. CDR1 SNHLY and CDR2 FYNNEI come from the germline V gene. V was cut by 4 bases and J by 0 bases, with 16 bases left in between. CDR3 DNA sequence: TGTGCCAGCAGTGCTAATCGGGGCGCCGCCTCTGGAAACACCATATATTTT. Protein sequence: CASSANRGAASGNTIYF.

This clonotype has ten or more counts. V is TRBV20-1 and J is TRBJ2-7, with a tentative D call TRBD1 (5 bases). CDR1 DFQATT and CDR2 SNEGSKA come from the germline V gene (reference sequence). This CDR3 contains 12 residues. Trimming took off 1 base at V and 3 bases at J, with 7 bases between the two ends. In nucleotides, the CDR3 is TGCAGTGCTAGAGGGCAGGGCTACGAGCAGTACTTC. This gives the protein CSARGQGYEQYF.

CDR3 DNA: TGCGCCAGCAGCTTGACAGGGCTCTCTGGAAACACCATATATTTT. Protein product: CASSLTGLSGNTIYF. This chain connects TRBV5-1 to TRBJ1-3; the D gene is possibly TRBD1 (6 bases). This CDR3 has 15 amino acids. The germline V and J ends were trimmed by 1 base and 0 bases, with 8 bases remaining between them. Looked up from germline, CDR1 is SGHRS and CDR2 is YFSETQ.

This clonotype has ten or more counts. V is TRBV6-5 and J is TRBJ1-2, with a tentative D call TRBD1 (5 bases). Germline V gives CDR1 MNHEY, CDR2 SVGAGI. V was pared by 0 bases and J by 2 bases, with 7 bases between. The CDR3 extends over 14 amino acids. The CDR3 loop is CASSYSDSNYGYTF. The CDR3 DNA follows: TGTGCCAGCAGTTACTCTGACAGCAACTATGGCTACACCTTC.

The V and J genes are TRBV11-2 and TRBJ1-6; D is undetermined. Between the trimmed V and J ends, which lost 1 base and 10 bases, there was a span of 20 bases. This CDR3 has 17 residues. CDR1 and CDR2 (germline): SGHAT, FQNNGV. The CDR3 protein is CASSLALPQEAASPLHF. The CDR3 DNA sequence: TGTGCCAGCAGCTTAGCTCTTCCGCAAGAGGCGGCCTCACCCCTCCACTTT.

The chain links TRBV2 to TRBJ2-2; the D is unclear. Germline V gene lookup returns CDR1 SNHLY and CDR2 FYNNEI. The CDR3 has 11 amino acids. Trimming cost V 7 bases and J 8 bases, with 8 bases left between them. CDR3 DNA sequence: TGTGCCAGCAATAACAGAGGGGAGCTGTTTTTT. It encodes CASNNRGELFF.

The chain carries TRBV9 and TRBJ2-7; 7 bases agree with TRBD1. Germline values: CDR1 SGDLS, CDR2 YYNGEE. The CDR3 totals 15 residues. The ends lost 9 bases at V and 9 bases at J; junction bases unmatched: 21. Here the CDR3 DNA reads TGTGCCATACGTACGAAGGACAGGAAGATCCGAGGGCAGTACTTC. It yields the protein CAIRTKDRKIRGQYF.

The chain couples TRBV29-1 to TRBJ2-5, with D perhaps matching TRBD1 (8 bases). The CDR3 consists of 14 residues. Germline values: CDR1 SQVTM, CDR2 ANQGSEA. V was shortened by 4 bases and J by 5 bases, with 17 bases between the two germline ends. Written as DNA, the CDR3 is TGCAGCGTTGTAGGTCACAGGGGGGGGGAGACCCAGTACTTC. Its translation: CSVVGHRGGETQYF.

The rearrangement joins TRBV19 to TRBJ1-1; D call uncertain. The CDR3 is made up of 13 amino acids. The germline gives CDR1 LNHDA, CDR2 SQIVND (reference sequence). V was clipped by 4 bases and J by 5 bases, with 11 bases between them. Written as DNA, the CDR3 is TGTGCCAGTAGTACCTGGGTGGCGACTGAAGCTTTCTTT. Its protein is CASSTWVATEAFF.

CDR3 in amino acids: CAISGGPFEAFF. CDR3 in DNA: TGTGCCATCTCTGGGGGGCCCTTTGAAGCTTTCTTT. This chain links TRBV10-3 with TRBJ1-1; D is perhaps TRBD1 (6 bases). Germline assignment: CDR1 ENHRY and CDR2 SYGVKD. V lost 8 bases and J 7 bases, leaving 14 bases between the germline ends. There are 12 residues in the CDR3.

This clonotype has more than one count but fewer than ten. The chain carries TRBV4-3 and TRBJ1-5; no clear D gene. Trimming took 4 bases from V and 2 from J, leaving 15 bases between them. The V gene's germline CDR1 is LGHNA and CDR2 YSLEER. The CDR3 has 16 residues. The CDR3 DNA is TGCGCCAGCAGCCCCCAACATCCTGGGGGCAATCAGCCCCAGCATTTT. Translating it yields CASSPQHPGGNQPQHF.

This clonotype came up a few times. V gene TRBV7-9 combines with J gene TRBJ1-1, with a possible D match to TRBD1 (5 bases). The germline V and J ends were trimmed by 4 bases and 1 base, with 13 bases remaining between them. This CDR3 is built from 15 residues. Germline assignment: CDR1 SEHNR and CDR2 FQNEAQ (reference sequence). The CDR3 DNA sequence: TGTGCCAGCAGCTCCTCCAGGGTGACGAACACTGAAGCTTTCTTT. Its protein is CASSSSRVTNTEAFF.

In regard to this clonotype: A clone one base away is much larger, so this may be a read error. This chain links TRBV6-1 with TRBJ2-7; D possibly matches TRBD1 or TRBD2 (5 bases each). From germline, CDR1 is MNHNS and CDR2 SASEGT. The ends were cut back, 5 bases at V and 3 bases at J, with 11 bases in the middle. The CDR3 length is 13 residues. CDR3 region: CASSWGRIYEQYF. Here the CDR3 DNA reads TGTGCCAGCAGTTGGGGACGGATCTACGAGCAGTACTTC.

The rearrangement links TRBV9 to TRBJ2-6; unclear D gene. Trimming cost V 5 bases and J 0 bases, with 18 bases left between them. Looked up from germline, CDR1 is SGDLS and CDR2 is YYNGEE. There are 18 residues in the CDR3. The CDR3 region is CASSLGSVVVSGANVLTF. The CDR3 nucleotides read TGTGCCAGCAGTTTAGGTTCAGTGGTAGTCTCTGGGGCCAACGTCCTGACTTTC.

The genes are TRBV29-1 and TRBJ1-1; possibly TRBD1 for D (6 bases). Germline-derived CDR1 and CDR2 are SQVTM and ANQGSEA. This CDR3 is 14 amino acids long. Here the CDR3 reads CSSRGGALNTEAFF. As DNA, the CDR3 is TGCAGTTCCCGGGGGGGGGCCTTGAACACTGAAGCTTTCTTT.

The chain couples TRBV10-3 to TRBJ1-2; 10 bases are a match to TRBD1. Germline assignment: CDR1 ENHRY and CDR2 SYGVKD. There are 12 residues in the CDR3. V lost 10 bases and J lost 8; bases outside the gene matches: 7. As DNA, the CDR3 is TGTGCCACTCGACAGGGGGCGTCGGGCTACACCTTC. It specifies CATRQGASGYTF.